What follows are 22 T cell receptor beta chains derived from one specimen sequenced in a study of beta chain features in type 1 diabetes. Of the isolated RNA, all was reverse transcribed, and so the sequenced material was expressed TCRB transcripts. The data were produced by immunoSEQ multiplex PCR, yet TCRdb's version contains in-frame clones alone and is incomplete. The sample consists of about 320,000 clones, approximately 15% of them appearing once. Material for sequencing was central memory CD4+ T cells from blood. The source is a man under 40 in good health.

This clone showed up just a few times. The chain has TRBV10-3 and TRBJ2-2, with TRBD2 matching over 8 bases. The length of the CDR3 is 14 residues. The V gene's germline CDR1 is ENHRY and CDR2 SYGVKD. V was clipped by 7 bases and J by 7 bases; unmatched bases: 8. The CDR3 DNA sequence: TGTGCCATCACCCCCGGGAGGGGGAACGGGGAGCTGTTTTTT. Translated: CAITPGRGNGELFF.

In this sample, this clone turned up a few times. CDR3: CASSPTSGGYKETQYF. CDR3 DNA: TGCGCCAGCAGCCCGACTAGCGGGGGATATAAAGAGACCCAGTACTTC. The chain carries TRBV5-1 and TRBJ2-5; 12 nucleotides align to TRBD2. The CDR3 runs 16 residues. CDR1 is SGHRS, CDR2 YFSETQ, per germline. The ends lost 4 bases at V and 3 bases at J; junction bases unmatched: 7.

The V and J genes are TRBV4-1 and TRBJ2-3, with a possible D match to TRBD2 (6 bases). The germline V gene encodes CDR1 MGHRA and CDR2 YSYEKL. The CDR3 covers 15 residues. The V end was cut by 2 bases, the J end by 3 bases, with 12 bases between. The CDR3 protein is CASSQSLARTDTQYF. As DNA, the CDR3 is TGCGCCAGCAGCCAATCCCTAGCGAGGACAGATACGCAGTATTTT.

This clone appeared a few times. The chain carries TRBV29-1 and TRBJ1-2, with D tentatively TRBD1 (6 bases). V lost 6 bases, J lost 5 bases, and 16 bases lay in between. Germline V gene lookup returns CDR1 SQVTM and CDR2 ANQGSEA. The CDR3 is 13 residues long. CDR3 sequence (DNA): TGCAGCGTGAGAGGACAGTCAGGGTATGGCTACACCTTC. As protein: CSVRGQSGYGYTF.

This clone has just a few counts. The chain is built from TRBV15 and TRBJ1-5; D unclear. Trimming stripped 2 bases from V and 0 bases from J, with 14 bases between. The CDR3 is 17 residues long. The germline gives CDR1 LNHNV, CDR2 YYDKDF (reference sequence). The CDR3 region is CATSRRTDANSNQPQHF. DNA of the CDR3: TGTGCCACCAGCAGACGCACAGACGCTAATAGCAATCAGCCCCAGCATTTT.

This clone has a handful of counts. The CDR3 sequence is CSVVLTGQGGAFF. The CDR3 DNA reads as TGCAGCGTTGTCCTAACGGGACAGGGAGGAGCTTTCTTT. V usage is TRBV29-1 and J usage is TRBJ1-1; TRBD1 aligns across 9 bases. This CDR3 region has 13 residues. Per germline, CDR1 SQVTM and CDR2 ANQGSEA. The V segment lost 4 bases and the J segment 10 bases; nucleotides outside the gene matches: 10. Full variable domain (remainder filled in from reference TRBV29-1 and TRBJ1-1): SAVISQKPSRDICQRGTSLTIQCQVDSQVTMMFWYRQQPGQSLTLIATANQGSEATYESGFVIDKFPISRPNLTFSTLTVSNMSPEDSSIYLCSVVLTGQGGAFFGQGTRLTVV.

This clone was counted between two and nine times. The chain carries TRBV4-3 and TRBJ1-1; TRBD1 matches at 11 bases. The CDR3 is 17 residues long. Unmatched junction bases numbered 7, after V lost 0 bases and J lost 4 bases. Germline CDR1 and CDR2: LGHNA and YSLEER. The CDR3 loop is CASSQELGTGGGTEAFF. As DNA, the CDR3 is TGCGCCAGCAGCCAAGAGCTTGGGACAGGGGGAGGCACTGAAGCTTTCTTT.

The chain links TRBV5-1 to TRBJ2-7; possibly TRBD1 for D (5 bases). Germline lookup yields CDR1 SGHRS and CDR2 YFSETQ. This CDR3 region has 15 residues. The ends were cut back, 0 bases at V and 2 bases at J, with 12 bases in the middle. The CDR3 coding sequence is TGCGCCAGCAGCTTGGCTGTGGGGCGAGCCTACGAGCAGTACTTC. Translating it yields CASSLAVGRAYEQYF. Looking up the rest from reference TRBV5-1 and TRBJ2-7 gives the full variable domain: KAGVTQTPRYLIKTRGQQVTLSCSPISGHRSVSWYQQTPGQGLQFLFEYFSETQRNKGNFPGRFSGRQFSNSRSEMNVSTLELGDSALYLCASSLAVGRAYEQYFGPGTRLTVT.

V and J are TRBV30 and TRBJ2-3, with 10 bases that match TRBD2. The CDR3 has 20 residues. V trimming: 5 bases; J trimming: 9 bases; junction bases outside the gene matches: 29. The germline gives CDR1 GTSNPN, CDR2 SVGIG (reference sequence). CDR3 sequence (DNA): TGTGCCTGGGAAGGGGTGCCTAATTGGGACAAACGGACTAGCGGCATAACGCAGTATTTT. Its translation is CAWEGVPNWDKRTSGITQYF. The full variable domain, rest sourced from reference TRBV30 and TRBJ2-3, is SQTIHQWPATLVQPVGSPLSLECTVEGTSNPNLYWYRQAAGRGLQLLFYSVGIGQISSEVPQNLSASRPQDRQFILSSKKLLLSDSGFYLCAWEGVPNWDKRTSGITQYFGPGTRLTVL.

This clone was detected a few times. The rearrangement uses TRBV7-9 and TRBJ2-1, with D hard to call. There are 17 residues in the CDR3. V was shortened by 5 bases and J by 1 base, with 18 bases between the two germline ends. Germline V CDR1 and CDR2: SEHNR, FQNEAQ (reference sequence). The CDR3 here is CASSPPRSLRSYNEQFF. CDR3 bases: TGTGCCAGCAGCCCCCCCCGAAGCCTGAGGTCCTACAATGAGCAGTTCTTC.

This rearrangement joins TRBV25-1 to TRBJ1-2, with 9 bases that match TRBD1. Germline loops: CDR1 MGHDK, CDR2 SYGVNS. V shed 0 bases, J shed 4 bases, and the junction held 6 bases outside the gene matches. CDR3 size: 16 residues. The CDR3 reads CASSEYGDRAIYGYTF. CDR3 DNA: TGTGCCAGCAGTGAATATGGGGACAGGGCTATCTATGGCTACACCTTC.

This clone has a handful of counts. This chain links TRBV10-2 with TRBJ2-7, with D perhaps given as TRBD1 or TRBD2 (5 bases each). Deletions cut 4 bases from V and 7 bases from J, with 17 bases between. The CDR3 is 14 amino acids. CDR1 is WSHSY, CDR2 SAAADI, per germline. The CDR3 DNA reads as TGCGCCAGCAGTGCCCTAACGGGACGGTTAGAGCAGTACTTC. Encoded protein: CASSALTGRLEQYF.

The sample holds a few counts of this clone. The CDR3 sequence: CASSPPFSGSGRAYNEQFF. The CDR3 nucleotides read TGTGCCAGTAGTCCCCCGTTTTCGGGTAGCGGGAGGGCCTACAATGAGCAGTTCTTC. The rearrangement links TRBV19 to TRBJ2-1; the match to TRBD2 covers 11 bases. J lost 2 bases, V lost 5 bases, and 14 bases had no gene match. The CDR3 length is 19 residues. Germline V lookup: CDR1 LNHDA, CDR2 SQIVND (reference sequence).

The chain recombines TRBV4-2 with TRBJ2-7; D is possibly TRBD2 (6 bases). CDR3 length: 15 residues. The V end lost 5 bases, the J end lost 7 bases, and 21 bases lay between the germline ends. Per the germline V gene, CDR1 is LGHNA and CDR2 is YNFKEQ. CDR3 nucleotide sequence: TGTGCCAGCAGCGCCTCGGGAGTAGCCGGGCAAGAGCAGTACGTC. Its translation: CASSASGVAGQEQYV.

This clone showed up many times. The rearrangement links TRBV5-1 to TRBJ1-1, with D maybe TRBD1 (6 bases). V lost 6 bases, J lost 0 bases, and 15 bases lay in between. From germline, CDR1 is SGHRS and CDR2 YFSETQ. This CDR3 is 15 amino acids long. CDR3: CASTVGRTVNTEAFF. The CDR3 nucleotides are TGCGCCAGCACCGTCGGGAGGACAGTGAACACTGAAGCTTTCTTT. Combining the CDR3 with reference TRBV5-1 and TRBJ1-1 gives the whole variable domain KAGVTQTPRYLIKTRGQQVTLSCSPISGHRSVSWYQQTPGQGLQFLFEYFSETQRNKGNFPGRFSGRQFSNSRSEMNVSTLELGDSALYLCASTVGRTVNTEAFFGQGTRLTVV.

The CDR3 spells CASSQENTGFGEAFF. CDR3 nucleotides: TGCGCCAGCAGCCAAGAAAATACGGGTTTCGGTGAAGCTTTCTTT. The chain recombines TRBV4-3 with TRBJ1-1; no clear D. The CDR3 contains 15 residues. Between the trimmed V and J ends, which lost 0 bases and 7 bases, there was a span of 15 bases. Germline lookup yields CDR1 LGHNA and CDR2 YSLEER.

There are a few counts of this clone. The CDR3 is CASSPLNGGPQGEQFF. The CDR3, as DNA: TGTGCCAGCTCACCACTTAACGGGGGACCCCAAGGTGAGCAGTTCTTC. The chain joins TRBV18 to TRBJ2-1; a weak D match, TRBD2 (6 bases). CDR1 is KGHSH and CDR2 is LQKENI in the germline V gene. The V end lost 1 base, the J end lost 9 bases, and 19 bases lay between the germline ends. CDR3 length equals 16 residues.

The chain carries TRBV7-6 and TRBJ2-7; 9 bases fit TRBD1. V lost 3 bases to trimming and J lost 5 bases; unmatched junction nucleotides: 2. The germline V gene has CDR1 SGHVS and CDR2 FNYEAQ. The CDR3 runs to 13 residues. DNA of the CDR3: TGTGCCAGCAGCTTGGACAGGGGTAACGAGCAGTACGTC. Its protein product is CASSLDRGNEQYV.

The V and J genes are TRBV10-3 and TRBJ1-1; D not certain. CDR3 size: 11 residues. CDR1 is ENHRY, CDR2 SYGVKD, per germline. V was clipped by 7 bases and J by 5 bases, with 8 bases between them. DNA of the CDR3: TGTGCCATCAATATGGGGACTGAAGCTTTCTTT. It codes for CAINMGTEAFF.

V is TRBV5-4 and J is TRBJ1-1, with TRBD1 identical over 10 bases. CDR1 and CDR2 from the germline V gene are SGHNT and YYREEE (reference sequence). This CDR3 region has 16 residues. V was clipped by 5 bases and J by 1 base; unmatched bases: 8. The CDR3 DNA follows: TGTGCCAGCAGTCCGGGACAGGGGTTTTCGAACACTGAAGCTTTCTTT. Encoded protein: CASSPGQGFSNTEAFF.

Here the CDR3 DNA reads TGTGCCAGCAGCTTAGACCAGGCGAACACCGGGGAGCTGTTTTTT. It specifies CASSLDQANTGELFF. The gene calls are TRBV7-2 and TRBJ2-2; D unclear. The germline V gene encodes CDR1 SGHTA and CDR2 FQGNSA. The CDR3 contains 15 residues. V lost 1 base to trimming and J lost 0 bases, with 6 bases between them.

The chain couples TRBV6-5 to TRBJ1-6, with a weak D call TRBD1 (5 bases). The germline CDR1 and CDR2 sequences are MNHEY and SVGAGI. The CDR3 spans 15 residues. V was cut by 7 bases and J by 6 bases, with 16 bases left in between. The CDR3 nucleotides read TGTGCCAGCAAGAGAGAGCCGGGACCTAATTCACCCCTCCACTTT. Translation: CASKREPGPNSPLHF.